The sequence of this T cell receptor (beta chain) was determined in a study of T cells after yellow fever vaccination. Study-wide results and caveats: Sorted repertoires could include abundant contaminating clonotypes from bulk cells. Shared CD4/CD8 clonotypes were a small share, likely from convergent recombination.

UMIs were added to TCR cDNA along with a universal primer site when it was made by 5'RACE template switching. TCRdb itself ran the 5' RACE reads through MiXCR, one entry per CDR3 protein. The sample has 200,000 to 300,000 distinct CDR3 sequences, over 6.5% seen once. This clonotype appeared a few times. Its antigen remains unidentified. The CDR3 sequence is 12 residues long. In germline, CDR1 is SGHNT, CDR2 YYREEE (reference sequence). Trimming cost V 2 bases and J 7 bases, with 9 bases left between them. The sample consisted of CD4+ T cells sorted from PBMCs, taken on the day of the yellow fever booster vaccination. This chain links TRBV5-4 with TRBJ1-1; no clear D gene. The sequence was collected from a man aged 30 to 39 who received the YFV17D yellow fever vaccine. CDR3 DNA: TGTGCCAGCAGCTTCGGGGTGGGTGAAGCTTTCTTT. Protein: CASSFGVGEAFF.